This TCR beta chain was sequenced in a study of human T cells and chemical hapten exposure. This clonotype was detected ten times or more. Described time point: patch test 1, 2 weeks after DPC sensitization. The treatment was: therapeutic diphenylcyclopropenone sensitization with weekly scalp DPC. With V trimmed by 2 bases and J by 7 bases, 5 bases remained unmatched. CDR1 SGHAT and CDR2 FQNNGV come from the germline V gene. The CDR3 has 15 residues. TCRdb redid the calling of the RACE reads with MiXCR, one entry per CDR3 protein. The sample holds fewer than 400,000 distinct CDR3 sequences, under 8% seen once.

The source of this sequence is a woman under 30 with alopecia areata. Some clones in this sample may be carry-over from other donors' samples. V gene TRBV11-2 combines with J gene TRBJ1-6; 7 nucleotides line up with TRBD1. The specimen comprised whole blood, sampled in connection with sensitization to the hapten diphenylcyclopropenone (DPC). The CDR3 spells CASSLYAGGNSPLHF. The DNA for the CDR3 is TGTGCCAGCAGCTTATATGCAGGGGGGAATTCACCCCTCCACTTT.